These 4 T cell receptor beta chains originate from one sample sequenced in a study of blood T cell repertoires in COVID-19. Data came from immunoSEQ multiplex PCR; TCRdb stores just in-frame clones and leaves some out. The repertoire holds some 170,000 clones, with around four fifths as singletons. Sequences were obtained from peripheral blood. The receptor source for this set is a woman of 80 years or more with acute or convalescent COVID-19.

This clone was picked up a small number of times. The V call is TRBV28, the J call TRBJ1-5; D gene unclear. V was shortened by 5 bases and J by 4 bases, with 18 bases between the two germline ends. The CDR3 contains 16 residues. CDR1 MDHEN and CDR2 SYDVKM come from the germline V gene. For the CDR3, the DNA is TGTGCCAGCAGTCCAGACTACCCCGGACCGAATCAGCCCCAGCATTTT. It specifies CASSPDYPGPNQPQHF.

V gene TRBV5-6 combines with J gene TRBJ1-1; 8 bases align to TRBD1. Germline assignment: CDR1 SGHDT and CDR2 YYEEEE. After removal of 0 bases from V and 5 bases from J, the junction contained 9 bases not matched to a gene. This CDR3 is built from 16 residues. The CDR3 protein is CASSLGLRGQETEAFF. DNA for the CDR3: TGTGCCAGCAGCTTGGGCCTCAGGGGGCAGGAGACTGAAGCTTTCTTT.

This chain connects TRBV13 to TRBJ2-3; TRBD2 agrees at 8 bases. The CDR3 has 16 amino acids. Germline values: CDR1 PRHDT, CDR2 FYEKMQ (reference sequence). J was trimmed by 1 base and V by 5 bases; bases with no gene match: 8. The CDR3 sequence: CASSVRGGIGTDTQYF. As DNA, the CDR3 is TGTGCCAGCAGCGTTCGGGGGGGCATCGGCACAGATACGCAGTATTTT.

This clone came up a few times. This rearrangement joins TRBV24-1 to TRBJ1-2; D gene uncertain. Germline values: CDR1 KGHDR, CDR2 SFDVKD. The CDR3 is 14 amino acids. Trimming left V 7 bases short and J 5 bases short, with 16 bases between. CDR3 nucleotides: TGTGCCACCAGCGGAGGGTCCGTAGATTATGGCTACACCTTC. Encoded protein: CATSGGSVDYGYTF.